The 19 T cell receptor beta chains presented below share a single source sample, sequenced in a study of cytomegalovirus exposure and HLA in healthy donors (TCRdb year 2017). Library method: the immunoSEQ multiplex PCR assay. For the multiplex PCR, a mixture combining 60 forward primers for TCR Vbeta segments and 13 reverse primers for TCR Jbeta segments was used. TCRdb obtained this table from immuneACCESS and retained in-frame rearrangements with V and J assigned. These tables miss some clones; where compared with another copy, unresolved V genes account for less than half of the shortfall, and the remainder is unexplained. For this sample the table gives 160,000 or so clones, of which roughly 85% were detected only once. The ten largest clones add up to about 1.3% of the sample. Source material: PBMCs. These receptors came from a man aged 25-45 years in good health and CMV-seronegative.

The rearrangement uses TRBV30 and TRBJ2-5, with D perhaps TRBD1 (5 bases). In germline, CDR1 is GTSNPN, CDR2 SVGIG (reference sequence). V lost 1 base to trimming and J lost 2 bases, with 8 bases between them. There are 13 residues in the CDR3. The CDR3 loop is CAWSGTQQETQYF. The CDR3 DNA follows: TGTGCCTGGAGTGGGACACAGCAAGAGACCCAGTACTTC.

The chain has TRBV10-2 and TRBJ2-1; 8 nucleotides align to TRBD2. The CDR3 contains 14 residues. Trimming took 7 bases from V and 1 from J; bases not matched to a gene: 3. CDR1 is WSHSY and CDR2 is SAAADI in the germline V gene. CDR3: CASTERESYNEQFF. CDR3 nucleotide sequence: TGCGCCAGCACAGAGCGGGAGTCCTACAATGAGCAGTTCTTC.

The rearrangement links TRBV7-9 to TRBJ1-5; 7 nucleotides agree with TRBD1. Trimming removed 1 base from V and 6 bases from J; junction bases left unmatched: 6. Germline V CDR1 and CDR2: SEHNR, FQNEAQ (reference sequence). This CDR3 is 15 amino acids long. In DNA form, the CDR3 reads TGTGCCAGCAGCTTAGACGGTCAGGGGGGTCAGCCCCAGCATTTT. Its protein is CASSLDGQGGQPQHF. The variable domain in full, completed from reference TRBV7-9 and TRBJ1-5, reads DTGVSQNPRHKITKRGQNVTFRCDPISEHNRLYWYRQTLGQGPEFLTYFQNEAQLEKSRLLSDRFSAERPKGSFSTLEIQRTEQGDSAMYLCASSLDGQGGQPQHFGDGTRLSIL.

The chain uses TRBV4-2 and TRBJ2-2, with 12 bases that match TRBD2. Germline assignment: CDR1 LGHNA and CDR2 YNFKEQ. This CDR3 contains 18 residues. Trimming took 1 base from V and 7 from J; bases not matched to a gene: 10. The CDR3 DNA reads as TGTGCCAGCAGCCAAGGTCTGACTAGCGGGAGAGGAGGCGGGGAGCTGTTTTTT. This codes for CASSQGLTSGRGGGELFF.

CDR3: CSVESGTGEKLFF. In DNA form, the CDR3 reads TGCAGCGTTGAATCCGGAACGGGTGAAAAACTGTTTTTT. J is TRBJ1-4 and V is TRBV29-1; no firm D call. The V gene's germline CDR1 is SQVTM and CDR2 ANQGSEA. CDR3 length equals 13 residues. V was trimmed by 2 bases and J by 7 bases, leaving 11 bases between them.

This clone was detected only a few times. Here the CDR3 reads CASSDRDRGTQETQYF. DNA of the CDR3: TGTGCCAGCAGCGACCGGGACAGGGGTACCCAAGAGACCCAGTACTTC. This chain connects TRBV9 to TRBJ2-5; 10 bases match TRBD1. This CDR3 region has 16 residues. The junction had 6 bases not matched to a gene; V was cut back by 3 bases and J by 1 base. Germline V gene sequence: CDR1 SGDLS, CDR2 YYNGEE. Based on the CDR3 plus reference TRBV9 and TRBJ2-5, the full variable domain is DSGVTQTPKHLITATGQRVTLRCSPRSGDLSVYWYQQSLDQGLQFLIQYYNGEERAKGNILERFSAQQFPDLHSELNLSSLELGDSALYFCASSDRDRGTQETQYFGPGTRLLVL.

CDR3 loop: CASSLEDRVYSPLHF. The CDR3 coding sequence is TGTGCCAGCAGCTTAGAGGACAGGGTATACTCACCCCTCCACTTT. V usage is TRBV7-2 and J usage is TRBJ1-6; 8 positions agree with TRBD1. CDR1 and CDR2 (germline): SGHTA, FQGNSA. The CDR3 length is 15 residues. The ends lost 1 base at V and 10 bases at J; junction bases unmatched: 6.

This clone was counted a single time. This sequence joins TRBV15 and TRBJ1-2; the D gene is possibly TRBD1 (6 bases). The CDR3 loop spans 17 amino acids. V was cut by 1 base and J by 3 bases, with 18 bases left in between. Looked up from germline, CDR1 is LNHNV and CDR2 is YYDKDF (reference sequence). The CDR3 DNA reads TGTGCCACCAGCAGAGCTCGAACCACAGGGTTTGACTATGGCTACACCTTC. It is translated as CATSRARTTGFDYGYTF.

The chain combines TRBV5-1 with TRBJ2-5; possible D gene TRBD1, 6 bases. CDR1 SGHRS and CDR2 YFSETQ come from the germline V gene. The CDR3 consists of 16 residues. V was cut by 4 bases and J by 2 bases, with 18 bases left in between. The CDR3 coding sequence is TGCGCCAGCAGCCTGGGGCAGGGGAACTTACAAGAGACCCAGTACTTC. Amino acid sequence: CASSLGQGNLQETQYF.

For this clone: Germline is not matched at one junction end, which may reflect a read error. The chain couples TRBV7-2 to TRBJ1-2; D not resolved. This CDR3 is built from 16 residues. From germline, CDR1 is SGHTA and CDR2 FQGNSA. The chain's CDR3 is CASSLARVSLNHGYTF. The CDR3 DNA is TGTGCCAGCAGCTTAGCTCGGGTCAGCCTTAACCATGGCTACACCTTC.

The V gene is TRBV7-2, the J gene TRBJ1-6, with D possibly being TRBD1 (6 bases). The CDR3 consists of 15 residues. Germline CDR1 is SGHTA and CDR2 is FQGNSA. The V end lost 1 base, the J end lost 7 bases, and 11 bases lay between the germline ends. CDR3 region: CASSLGRDRNSPLHF. The CDR3 region has the DNA TGTGCCAGCAGCTTAGGTCGAGACAGGAATTCACCCCTCCACTTT.

This chain uses TRBV5-1 with TRBJ2-7; TRBD1 aligns across 9 bases. The junction had 0 bases not matched to a gene; V was cut back by 0 bases and J by 2 bases. The germline V gene encodes CDR1 SGHRS and CDR2 YFSETQ. The CDR3 contains 14 residues. The CDR3 sequence: CASSLGTGAYEQYF. In DNA, the CDR3 is TGCGCCAGCAGCTTGGGGACAGGGGCCTACGAGCAGTACTTC.

The chain uses TRBV28 and TRBJ2-7, with D perhaps TRBD2 (5 bases). Trimming stripped 5 bases from V and 5 bases from J, with 22 bases between. This CDR3 contains 16 residues. Germline lookup yields CDR1 MDHEN and CDR2 SYDVKM. CDR3 sequence: CASSGPWVTAGNEQYF. In DNA form, the CDR3 reads TGTGCCAGCAGTGGCCCCTGGGTCACGGCCGGGAACGAGCAGTACTTC.

The gene calls are TRBV28 and TRBJ2-7; 8 positions agree with TRBD2. CDR1 MDHEN and CDR2 SYDVKM come from the germline V gene. The CDR3 is made up of 16 amino acids. V lost 5 bases and J lost 5; bases outside the gene matches: 14. The CDR3 spells CASSPPVAGIVHEQYF. In DNA, the CDR3 is TGTGCCAGCAGTCCCCCTGTAGCGGGGATTGTACACGAGCAGTACTTC.

This clone was recorded only once. This chain uses TRBV6-5 with TRBJ2-1; 7 bases agree with TRBD1. Trimming removed 6 bases from V and 10 bases from J; junction bases left unmatched: 9. Germline loops: CDR1 MNHEY, CDR2 SVGAGI. The CDR3 has 13 amino acids. This chain's CDR3 is CASRRGQSGEQFF. DNA for the CDR3: TGTGCCAGCAGACGGGGACAGTCTGGGGAGCAGTTCTTC.

The rearrangement uses TRBV7-9 and TRBJ1-4; 7 nucleotides align to TRBD1. With V trimmed by 10 bases and J by 7 bases, 15 bases remained unmatched. In germline, CDR1 is SEHNR, CDR2 FQNEAQ (reference sequence). The CDR3 contains 15 residues. CDR3 region: CATGTVMVLGEKLFF. The CDR3 nucleotides are TGTGCCACCGGGACAGTGATGGTTTTGGGTGAAAAACTGTTTTTT.

This clone was recorded only once. This CDR3 reads CASSTIAGGPEDTQYF. The CDR3 DNA reads TGTGCCAGCAGCACAATAGCGGGAGGGCCGGAAGATACGCAGTATTTT. The J gene is TRBJ2-3, the V gene TRBV9; 11 bases map to TRBD2. The junction had 9 bases not matched to a gene; V was cut back by 4 bases and J by 5 bases. Germline lookup yields CDR1 SGDLS and CDR2 YYNGEE. This CDR3 is 16 amino acids long.

The chain recombines TRBV7-9 with TRBJ2-1; D remains unclear. Germline V gene sequence: CDR1 SEHNR, CDR2 FQNEAQ (reference sequence). There are 14 residues in the CDR3. V lost 7 bases, J lost 0 bases, and 10 bases lay in between. CDR3 in DNA: TGTGCCAGCACTATCGCGAGCTCCTACAATGAGCAGTTCTTC. Translating it yields CASTIASSYNEQFF.

This chain connects TRBV4-2 to TRBJ2-5; TRBD2 is a possible D gene (5 bases). Deletions cut 4 bases from V and 6 bases from J, with 12 bases between. Germline CDR1 reads LGHNA; CDR2 reads YNFKEQ. This CDR3 has 13 amino acids. The CDR3 loop reads CASSLERSKTQYF. The CDR3 coding sequence is TGTGCCAGCAGCCTGGAGCGGAGCAAGACCCAGTACTTC.